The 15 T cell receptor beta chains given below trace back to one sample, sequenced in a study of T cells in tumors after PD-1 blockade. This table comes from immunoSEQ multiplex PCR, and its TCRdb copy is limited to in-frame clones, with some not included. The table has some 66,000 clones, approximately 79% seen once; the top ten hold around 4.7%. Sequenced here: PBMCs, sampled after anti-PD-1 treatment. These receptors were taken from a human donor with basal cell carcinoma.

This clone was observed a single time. The CDR3 DNA reads TGTGCCAGCAGCCCCCCAGTCCAAGAGACCCAGTACTTC. Amino acids: CASSPPVQETQYF. The V gene is TRBV7-8, the J gene TRBJ2-5; D remains unclear. The CDR3 totals 13 residues. Trimming cost V 5 bases and J 1 base, with 8 bases left between them. The germline V gene encodes CDR1 SGHVS and CDR2 FQNEAQ.

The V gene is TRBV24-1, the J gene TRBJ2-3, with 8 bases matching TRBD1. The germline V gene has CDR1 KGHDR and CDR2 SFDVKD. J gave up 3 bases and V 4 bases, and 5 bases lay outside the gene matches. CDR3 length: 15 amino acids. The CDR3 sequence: CATSDRTGLTDTQYF. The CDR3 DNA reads TGTGCCACCAGTGACCGGACAGGGTTGACAGATACGCAGTATTTT.

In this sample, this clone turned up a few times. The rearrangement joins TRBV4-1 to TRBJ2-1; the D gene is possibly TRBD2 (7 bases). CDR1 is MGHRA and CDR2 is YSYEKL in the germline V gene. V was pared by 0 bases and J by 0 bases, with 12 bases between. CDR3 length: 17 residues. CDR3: CASSQEGGLGSYNEQFF. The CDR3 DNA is TGCGCCAGCAGCCAAGAGGGGGGGCTAGGCTCCTACAATGAGCAGTTCTTC.

CDR3 nucleotide sequence: TGTGCCAGCAGTCCCCGACAGGGAAACACCATATATTTT. The encoded protein is CASSPRQGNTIYF. V usage is TRBV12-3 or TRBV12-4 and J usage is TRBJ1-3, with D tentatively TRBD1 (5 bases). CDR3 length equals 13 residues. With 5 bases removed from V and 4 bases from J, the gap between germline ends came to 9 bases.

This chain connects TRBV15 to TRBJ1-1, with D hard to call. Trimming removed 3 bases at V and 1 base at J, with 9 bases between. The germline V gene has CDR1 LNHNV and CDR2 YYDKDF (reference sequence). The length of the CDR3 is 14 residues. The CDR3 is CATSSFDKNTEAFF. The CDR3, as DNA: TGTGCCACCAGCAGTTTTGACAAGAACACTGAAGCTTTCTTT.

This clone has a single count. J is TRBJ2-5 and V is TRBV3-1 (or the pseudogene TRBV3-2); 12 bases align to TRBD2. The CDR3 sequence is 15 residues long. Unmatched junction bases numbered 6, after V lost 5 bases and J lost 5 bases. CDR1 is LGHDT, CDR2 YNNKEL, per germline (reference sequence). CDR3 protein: CASSGTSGGRETQYF. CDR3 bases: TGTGCCAGCAGCGGCACTAGCGGGGGGCGGGAGACCCAGTACTTC.

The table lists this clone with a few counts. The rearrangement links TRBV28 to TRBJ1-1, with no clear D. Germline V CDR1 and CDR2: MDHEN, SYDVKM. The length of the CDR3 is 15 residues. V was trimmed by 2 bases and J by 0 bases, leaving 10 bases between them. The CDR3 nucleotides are TGTGCCAGCAGTTTAAGCCTGGGAGTGAACACTGAAGCTTTCTTT. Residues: CASSLSLGVNTEAFF.

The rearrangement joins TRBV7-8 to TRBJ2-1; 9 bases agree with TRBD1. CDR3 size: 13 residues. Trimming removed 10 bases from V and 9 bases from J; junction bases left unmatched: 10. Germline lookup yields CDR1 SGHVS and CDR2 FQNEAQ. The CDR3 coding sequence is TGTGCCACTGGGTCGGACAGGGGAACTGAGCAGTTCTTC. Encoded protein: CATGSDRGTEQFF.

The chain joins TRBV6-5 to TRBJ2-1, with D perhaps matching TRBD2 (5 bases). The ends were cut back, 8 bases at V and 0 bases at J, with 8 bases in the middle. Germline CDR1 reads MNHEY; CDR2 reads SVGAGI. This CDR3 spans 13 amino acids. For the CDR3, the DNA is TGTGCCAGCTTGGGGAGCTCCTACAATGAGCAGTTCTTC. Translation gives CASLGSSYNEQFF.

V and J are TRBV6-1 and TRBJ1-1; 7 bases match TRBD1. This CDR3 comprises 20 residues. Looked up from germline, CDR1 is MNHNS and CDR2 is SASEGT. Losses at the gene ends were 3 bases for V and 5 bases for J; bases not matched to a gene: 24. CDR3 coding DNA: TGTGCCAGCAGTGACATACCGAACCGCACTAACCGTTACAGGGGAACTGAAGCTTTCTTT. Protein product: CASSDIPNRTNRYRGTEAFF.

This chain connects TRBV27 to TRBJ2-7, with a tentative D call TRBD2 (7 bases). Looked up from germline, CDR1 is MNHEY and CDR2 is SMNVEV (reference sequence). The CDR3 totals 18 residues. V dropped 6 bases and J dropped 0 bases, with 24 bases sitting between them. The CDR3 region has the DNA TGTGCCAGCAGGCCTCCCCCTTCTGGGGGGGGGCACTCCTACGAGCAGTACTTC. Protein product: CASRPPPSGGGHSYEQYF.

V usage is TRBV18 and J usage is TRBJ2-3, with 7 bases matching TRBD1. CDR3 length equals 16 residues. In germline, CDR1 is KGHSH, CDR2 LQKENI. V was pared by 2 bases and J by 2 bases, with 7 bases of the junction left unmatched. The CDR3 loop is CASSPIGTVITDTQYF. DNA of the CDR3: TGTGCCAGCTCACCAATCGGGACAGTGATCACAGATACGCAGTATTTT.

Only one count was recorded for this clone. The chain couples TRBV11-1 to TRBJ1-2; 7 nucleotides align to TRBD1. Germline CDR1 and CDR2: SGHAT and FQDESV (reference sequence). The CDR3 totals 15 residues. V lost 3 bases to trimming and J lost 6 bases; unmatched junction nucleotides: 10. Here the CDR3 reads CASSFIQGKGNGYTF. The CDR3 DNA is TGTGCCAGCAGCTTCATACAGGGGAAAGGGAATGGCTACACCTTC.

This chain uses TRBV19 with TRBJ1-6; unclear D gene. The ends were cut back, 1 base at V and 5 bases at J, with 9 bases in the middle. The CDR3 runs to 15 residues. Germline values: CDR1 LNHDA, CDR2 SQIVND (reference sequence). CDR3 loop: CASSIVGSHNSPLHF. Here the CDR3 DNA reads TGTGCCAGTAGTATAGTGGGATCTCATAATTCACCCCTCCACTTT.

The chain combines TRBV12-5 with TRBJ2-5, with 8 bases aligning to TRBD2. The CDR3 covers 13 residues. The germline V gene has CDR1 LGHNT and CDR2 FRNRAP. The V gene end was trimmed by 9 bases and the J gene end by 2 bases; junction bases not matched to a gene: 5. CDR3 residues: CASNIAGQETQYF. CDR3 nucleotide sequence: TGTGCTAGCAACATAGCGGGACAAGAGACCCAGTACTTC.